Each of the 23 T cell receptor beta chains below was sequenced from the same sample in a study of T-cell memory formation after mild COVID-19. TCRdb re-called the 5' RACE reads through MiXCR, storing one row per CDR3 protein. Counted here are approximately 260,000 distinct CDR3 sequences, roughly 17% occurring once; the ten biggest clones make up 22%. The sequencing sample was made of PBMCs or a T cell subset sorted from them (not recorded which). These receptor sequences come from a man younger than 35 who had mild COVID-19 (a few samples of this study predate the infection). Cell type and time point are not known.

In its sample, this clonotype was seen a few times. The chain employs TRBV4-2 and TRBJ1-1, with D possibly TRBD1 on 6 matching bases. This CDR3 comprises 15 residues. V was cut by 1 base and J by 1 base, with 10 bases left in between. Germline V gene sequence: CDR1 LGHNA, CDR2 YNFKEQ. The CDR3 DNA reads as TGTGCCAGCAGCCAAGTGGAGGGGGGGAACACTGAAGCTTTCTTT. Amino acid sequence: CASSQVEGGNTEAFF.

This clonotype was found many times. The chain uses TRBV4-3 and TRBJ2-2, with D possibly TRBD1 on 6 matching bases. Germline loops: CDR1 LGHNA, CDR2 YSLEER. The V gene lost 0 bases and the J gene lost 10 bases, with 12 bases spanning the gap. The CDR3 runs 14 residues. DNA of the CDR3: TGCGCCAGCAGCCAAGATAGGGGGTTGGTGGAGCTGTTTTTT. Its protein is CASSQDRGLVELFF.

This clonotype occurred a few times. This sequence joins TRBV4-3 and TRBJ1-6; weak D call: TRBD1 (5 bases). The germline V gene has CDR1 LGHNA and CDR2 YSLEER. Trimming pared 0 bases from V and 10 bases from J, leaving 19 bases between. The CDR3 has 17 residues. CDR3 in amino acids: CASSQEGGPILASPLHF. The CDR3 nucleotides are TGCGCCAGCAGCCAAGAGGGGGGTCCCATCCTAGCCTCACCCCTCCACTTT.

The V call is TRBV7-7, the J call TRBJ2-2, with a weak D call TRBD1 (5 bases). Germline V gene lookup returns CDR1 SSHAT and CDR2 FNYEAQ (reference sequence). The CDR3 is 13 amino acids. The V and J ends lost 3 bases and 7 bases respectively, with 9 bases between them. The CDR3 nucleotides are TGTGCCAGCAGCTTCCAGGGCGGCGGGGAGCTGTTTTTT. This translates into CASSFQGGGELFF.

The table lists this clonotype with many counts. The genes are TRBV12-3 or TRBV12-4 and TRBJ2-2; D is undetermined. The V and J ends lost 4 bases and 4 bases respectively, with 4 bases between them. There are 12 residues in the CDR3. CDR3 sequence (DNA): TGTGCCAGCAGTTGGAGCACCGGGGAGCTGTTTTTT. It encodes CASSWSTGELFF.

V usage is TRBV9 and J usage is TRBJ1-3, with D unclear. Germline V gene lookup returns CDR1 SGDLS and CDR2 YYNGEE. The CDR3 contains 14 residues. The ends were cut back, 6 bases at V and 0 bases at J, with 10 bases in the middle. The CDR3 coding sequence is TGTGCCAGCACCTATCTTGCCTCTGGAAACACCATATATTTT. It translates to CASTYLASGNTIYF.

This clonotype was detected many times. The chain employs TRBV6-5 and TRBJ2-1; 10 nucleotides agree with TRBD2. Unmatched junction bases numbered 7, after V lost 6 bases and J lost 5 bases. Germline lookup yields CDR1 MNHEY and CDR2 SVGAGI. The CDR3 has 15 residues. The CDR3 DNA reads TGTGCCAGCAGCCCCACTAGCGGGGCTGACAATGAGCAGTTCTTC. This encodes CASSPTSGADNEQFF.

A few counts support this clonotype. This chain uses TRBV12-3 or TRBV12-4 with TRBJ2-7, with 10 bases identical to TRBD2. There are 14 residues in the CDR3. J gave up 3 bases and V 3 bases, and 2 bases lay outside the gene matches. The DNA of the CDR3 is TGTGCCAGCAGTTTGCTAGCGGGGGTCTACGAGCAGTACTTC. Protein sequence: CASSLLAGVYEQYF.

The chain is built from TRBV10-1 and TRBJ2-2; no firm D call. The ends were cut back, 2 bases at V and 4 bases at J, with 2 bases in the middle. The CDR3 length is 12 residues. Germline V gives CDR1 WNHNN, CDR2 SYGVQD (reference sequence). CDR3 DNA sequence: TGCGCCAGCAGTGAGGTCACCGGGGAGCTGTTTTTT. Translating it yields CASSEVTGELFF.

The chain recombines TRBV7-6 with TRBJ2-4; a possible D gene is TRBD1 (7 bases). The germline CDR1 and CDR2 sequences are SGHVS and FNYEAQ. This CDR3 has 13 residues. V was trimmed by 5 bases and J by 9 bases, leaving 14 bases between them. The CDR3 sequence: CASSRGTDGIQYF. The CDR3 region has the DNA TGTGCCAGCAGCCGCGGGACAGACGGCATTCAGTACTTC.

This clonotype has just a few counts. The chain joins TRBV5-1 to TRBJ2-7; D gene unclear. V lost 0 bases and J 2 bases, leaving 9 bases between the germline ends. The V gene's germline CDR1 is SGHRS and CDR2 YFSETQ. The CDR3 is made up of 14 amino acids. CDR3 sequence (DNA): TGCGCCAGCAGCTTGGAGGGCACCACCTACGAGCAGTACTTC. Encoded protein: CASSLEGTTYEQYF.

V and J are TRBV7-8 and TRBJ2-1; D perhaps matches TRBD1 (5 bases). The CDR3 contains 16 residues. CDR1 is SGHVS, CDR2 FQNEAQ, per germline. Trimming stripped 1 base from V and 9 bases from J, with 19 bases between. The CDR3 here is CASSLEGAGRPSEQFF. CDR3 DNA sequence: TGTGCCAGCAGCTTAGAAGGGGCAGGTCGGCCGAGTGAGCAGTTCTTC. Based on the CDR3 plus reference TRBV7-8 and TRBJ2-1, the full variable domain is GAGVSQSPRYKVAKRGQDVALRCDPISGHVSLFWYQQALGQGPEFLTYFQNEAQLDKSGLPSDRFFAERPEGSVSTLKIQRTQQEDSAVYLCASSLEGAGRPSEQFFGPGTRLTVL.

V usage is TRBV7-2 and J usage is TRBJ2-2; 10 nucleotides align to TRBD1. The V and J ends lost 6 bases and 7 bases, in that order; junction bases with no gene match: 5. CDR1 and CDR2 from the germline V gene are SGHTA and FQGNSA. The CDR3 consists of 14 residues. The CDR3 is CASRGQGLVGELFF. The CDR3, as DNA: TGTGCCAGCAGGGGACAGGGGCTCGTCGGGGAGCTGTTTTTT.

The J gene is TRBJ1-1, the V gene TRBV19; no firm D call. Germline V CDR1 and CDR2: LNHDA, SQIVND (reference sequence). V lost 1 base, J lost 0 bases, and 18 bases lay in between. The CDR3 runs 18 residues. CDR3 sequence: CASSIAWGAGGVNTEAFF. CDR3 in DNA: TGTGCCAGTAGTATAGCGTGGGGTGCGGGAGGAGTGAACACTGAAGCTTTCTTT.

This clonotype was counted between two and nine times. The chain couples TRBV29-1 to TRBJ2-3; D is possibly TRBD2 (6 bases). Trimming shortened V by 4 bases and J by 3 bases, and 14 bases separated the two germline ends. Per germline, CDR1 SQVTM and CDR2 ANQGSEA. This CDR3 spans 14 amino acids. CDR3 bases: TGCAGCGTTGCGCGGGGCGGAGGGACAGATACGCAGTATTTT. Amino acids: CSVARGGGTDTQYF.

This clonotype was found many times. The genes are TRBV20-1 and TRBJ2-4; D is unresolved. Germline V gene sequence: CDR1 DFQATT, CDR2 SNEGSKA (reference sequence). V dropped 0 bases and J dropped 0 bases, with 12 bases sitting between them. The CDR3 contains 16 residues. The CDR3 here is CSARDPMSLAKNIQYF. The CDR3 DNA follows: TGCAGTGCTAGAGATCCCATGTCGCTAGCCAAAAACATTCAGTACTTC.

The chain carries TRBV5-1 and TRBJ1-6; D perhaps matches TRBD1 (5 bases). The CDR3 runs to 14 residues. Germline lookup yields CDR1 SGHRS and CDR2 YFSETQ. Trimming shortened V by 7 bases and J by 6 bases, and 14 bases separated the two germline ends. CDR3 loop: CASRFWDGNSPLHF. The CDR3 DNA follows: TGCGCCAGCCGATTCTGGGACGGTAATTCACCCCTCCACTTT.

This rearrangement joins TRBV7-2 to TRBJ1-1; D call uncertain. Trimming took off 2 bases at V and 1 base at J, with 8 bases between the two ends. The CDR3 spans 14 residues. The germline V gene has CDR1 SGHTA and CDR2 FQGNSA. The CDR3 nucleotides read TGTGCCAGCAGCTTAAACGGGGAGAACACTGAAGCTTTCTTT. This encodes CASSLNGENTEAFF. Together with reference TRBV7-2 and TRBJ1-1, the CDR3 gives the full variable domain: GAGVSQSPSNKVTEKGKDVELRCDPISGHTALYWYRQSLGQGLEFLIYFQGNSAPDKSGLPSDRFSAERTGGSVSTLTIQRTQQEDSAVYLCASSLNGENTEAFFGQGTRLTVV.

The chain is built from TRBV7-9 and TRBJ2-5; D is unresolved. The CDR3 is made up of 14 amino acids. Trimming took 3 bases from V and 3 from J, leaving 11 bases between them. Germline assignment: CDR1 SEHNR and CDR2 FQNEAQ (reference sequence). CDR3 loop: CASSLGFQEETQYF. The CDR3 DNA sequence: TGTGCCAGCAGCTTGGGGTTCCAGGAAGAGACCCAGTACTTC.

This chain connects TRBV7-2 to TRBJ2-5, with D possibly being TRBD2 (5 bases). Germline CDR1 SGHTA, CDR2 FQGNSA. With 7 bases removed from V and 5 bases from J, the gap between germline ends came to 14 bases. The CDR3 covers 13 residues. CDR3 sequence reads: CASTSGLGETQYF. CDR3 nucleotides: TGTGCCAGCACTTCGGGGTTAGGGGAGACCCAGTACTTC.

J is TRBJ2-5 and V is TRBV12-3 or TRBV12-4; 7 nucleotides align to TRBD2. Unmatched junction bases numbered 7, after V lost 4 bases and J lost 2 bases. The CDR3 covers 15 residues. The chain's CDR3 is CASSSMGRGQETQYF. CDR3 sequence (DNA): TGTGCCAGCAGTTCCATGGGGCGGGGGCAAGAGACCCAGTACTTC.

V usage is TRBV6-5 and J usage is TRBJ2-7, with D perhaps matching TRBD1 (6 bases). This CDR3 has 13 residues. Trimming cost V 6 bases and J 3 bases, with 12 bases left between them. Germline V gene data show CDR1 as MNHEY and CDR2 as SVGAGI. CDR3 protein: CASRQGQNYEQYF. CDR3 in DNA: TGTGCCAGCAGACAAGGACAGAACTACGAGCAGTACTTC.

J is TRBJ1-1 and V is TRBV27, with 7 bases lining up with TRBD1. CDR3 length equals 15 residues. The V gene's germline CDR1 is MNHEY and CDR2 SMNVEV (reference sequence). The V gene end was trimmed by 3 bases and the J gene end by 0 bases; junction bases not matched to a gene: 4. The CDR3, as DNA: TGTGCCAGCAGTTTGACAGGGAGCGTGAACACTGAAGCTTTCTTT. Amino acid sequence: CASSLTGSVNTEAFF.